This T cell receptor (beta chain) is drawn from a study of blood T cell repertoires in COVID-19. The wider study: The study drew acute and convalescent COVID-19 samples from the United States, Italy and Spain. PBMCs, B-cell-depleted T cells, or T cells provided the cDNA or gDNA that made up the material.

How the authors handled the data: Amplification from reference gene primers served as the basis for estimated nucleated cell counts. Clones were sequenced by immunoSEQ multiplex PCR, and TCRdb holds only the in-frame ones, with some missing. The V and J calls and the clone size are those of that table, but D and trimming were determined from the DNA. The sample yields 80,000 to 100,000 clones, around 90% seen once. Sequencing used peripheral blood. This TCR was recovered from a human donor with active COVID-19. The donor label of this sample is uncertain.

The CDR3 DNA is TGTGCCAGCAGTTATAGCGGGGGGCTCTCCTACGAGCAGTACTTC. Translation gives CASSYSGGLSYEQYF. The rearrangement links TRBV27 to TRBJ2-7; 10 nucleotides match TRBD2. The CDR3 spans 15 residues. V was clipped by 4 bases and J by 0 bases; unmatched bases: 3. Germline values: CDR1 MNHEY, CDR2 SMNVEV (reference sequence).